This TCR beta chain stems from a study of shared clonotypes between healthy human individuals. Approximately 210 ng DNA, around 30,000 T cell genomes, went into each sorted-subset replicate PCR. The repertoire was sequenced with immunoSEQ multiplex PCR; TCRdb's copy has only in-frame clones and lacks some. Among some 680,000 clones, approximately 73% were seen once, and the ten largest hold around 1.8%. Trimming took 4 bases from V and 6 from J, leaving 10 bases between them. This CDR3 region has 13 residues. The germline V gene encodes CDR1 SGHRS and CDR2 YFSETQ. To note about this clone: The antigen is undetermined.

Whole-study results and caveats: Non-shared clonotypes showed lower generation probabilities than clonotypes common to all four donors.

This receptor was obtained from a young woman in good health. Sequences were obtained from memory CD4+ T cells sorted from blood. Subset: CD45RA-negative fraction. The chain is built from TRBV5-1 and TRBJ1-4, with D possibly being TRBD1 (6 bases). CDR3 residues: CASSLRGDEKLFF. CDR3 bases: TGCGCCAGCAGCCTTAGGGGGGATGAAAAACTGTTTTTT.